This T cell receptor beta chain was observed in a study of cytomegalovirus exposure and HLA in healthy donors. Germline V gene data show CDR1 as MDHEN and CDR2 as SYDVKM. The CDR3 is 13 amino acids. The V gene lost 6 bases and the J gene lost 2 bases, with 10 bases spanning the gap. This clone was detected once. Researchers ran the PCR with 60 Vbeta and 13 Jbeta primers. Clones were read by immunoSEQ multiplex PCR, and TCRdb kept only the in-frame ones, dropping some. The sample holds some 130,000 clones; 80% are singletons and the top ten take 1%. Sequenced input: PBMCs. The J gene is TRBJ2-5, the V gene TRBV28; a possible D gene is TRBD1 (6 bases). The sequence was obtained from a middle-aged man in good health and CMV-seronegative. CDR3 DNA: TGTGCCAGCAGCCGGGACACGCAAGAGACCCAGTACTTC. It encodes CASSRDTQETQYF. The full variable domain, its missing parts supplied by reference TRBV28 and TRBJ2-5, is DVKVTQSSRYLVKRTGEKVFLECVQDMDHENMFWYRQDPGLGLRLIYFSYDVKMKEKGDIPEGYSVSREKKERFSLILESASTNQTSMYLCASSRDTQETQYFGPGTRLLVL.